This T cell receptor beta chain is from a study of cytomegalovirus exposure and HLA in healthy donors. At the level of the study: Ancestry clustering placed about four fifths of 350 to 500 genotyped donors in the Caucasian-associated cluster.

Primers for the PCR totalled 60 Vbeta and 13 Jbeta. As originally analysed: Unique TCR beta chains numbered approximately 80 million in a later analysis, with roughly 11 million shared. Generated by immunoSEQ multiplex PCR, the TCRdb table keeps only in-frame clones and is missing some. The V and J calls and clone size were taken over from that table, and D and trimming were inferred from the DNA. The repertoire holds approximately 240,000 clones, 80% to 90% seen once, with around 1% in the top ten. This clone was seen a handful of times. This TCR was sampled from a woman younger than 30 in good health and CMV-seronegative. The sample was PBMCs.

The CDR3 protein is CASSLLADQETQYF. The CDR3 DNA reads TGTGCCAGCAGTCTACTAGCGGACCAAGAGACCCAGTACTTC. The J gene is TRBJ2-5, the V gene TRBV27, with TRBD2 identical over 8 bases. This CDR3 region has 14 residues. Germline V lookup: CDR1 MNHEY, CDR2 SMNVEV (reference sequence). The J segment lost 0 bases and the V segment lost 5 bases, leaving 2 bases of the junction unmatched.